The clone carrying this T cell receptor beta chain has just one count. Its antigen is unidentified. Libraries were prepared by immunoSEQ multiplex PCR; TCRdb keeps only in-frame clonotypes and omits some of them. Here the sample spans over 100,000 clones, 85% to 95% being singletons. The record originates from a study of graft-versus-host responses after intestinal transplantation. Germline CDR1 SGDLS, CDR2 YYNGEE. CDR3 length: 15 residues. The TCR was taken from a human donor who was the organ donor for an intestinal transplant. This chain uses TRBV9 with TRBJ2-5; 8 bases match TRBD1. Judging by the DNA end, TRBJ2-7 fits better; the J call may be wrong. The sample in question was unstimulated CD8+ T cells sorted from spleen or lymph node cells, obtained before transplant. This CDR3 is CASSPTGTGAYEQYF. DNA of the CDR3: TGTGCCAGCAGCCCAACCGGGACAGGCGCTTACGAGCAGTACTTC.